The 4 T cell receptor beta chains below come from one sample, sequenced in a study of blood T cells in healthy people across ages. Combining a sample-barcoded 5' primer with a J-beta primer mix, a second PCR ran for roughly 7 to 12 cycles. One entry per CDR3 protein results from TCRdb running MiXCR on the 5' RACE reads. The sample lists roughly 1.6 million distinct CDR3 sequences, about 35% seen once, with about 11% in the top ten. Specimen: blood. The receptors stem from a woman in her 30s in good health.

This clonotype was counted at least ten times. This rearrangement joins TRBV4-1 to TRBJ2-5, with unresolved D. The germline V and J ends were trimmed by 4 bases and 0 bases, with 15 bases remaining between them. The germline gives CDR1 MGHRA, CDR2 YSYEKL. This CDR3 is built from 16 residues. CDR3 in amino acids: CASSLNPAPHQETQYF. CDR3 bases: TGCGCCAGCAGCCTGAATCCAGCCCCTCACCAAGAGACCCAGTACTTC.

DNA of the CDR3: TGCGCCAGCAGTCCGACTGTCAGCTCCTATAATTCACCCCTCCACTTT. The encoded protein is CASSPTVSSYNSPLHF. The chain uses TRBV10-2 and TRBJ1-6; D is ambiguous. This CDR3 spans 16 amino acids. CDR1 is WSHSY, CDR2 SAAADI, per germline. V was cut by 5 bases and J by 0 bases, with 11 bases left in between.

This rearrangement joins TRBV6-5 to TRBJ1-2; 7 nucleotides match TRBD1. The CDR3 consists of 14 residues. The germline V gene has CDR1 MNHEY and CDR2 SVGAGI. The trim removed 5 bases at V and 8 bases at J, leaving 11 bases unmatched. In DNA form, the CDR3 reads TGTGCCAGCAGTCCCGACAGGGTGGCCTGGGGCTACACCTTC. Translated, it gives CASSPDRVAWGYTF.

The chain recombines TRBV10-1 with TRBJ1-1, with a weak D call TRBD1 (5 bases). Germline V lookup: CDR1 WNHNN, CDR2 SYGVQD (reference sequence). CDR3 length: 11 residues. The V end lost 8 bases, the J end lost 8 bases, and 12 bases lay between the germline ends. CDR3 loop: CASPQGREAFF. DNA of the CDR3: TGCGCCAGCCCCCAGGGTAGAGAAGCTTTCTTT.